Shown below are 20 T cell receptor beta chains from a single sample sequenced in a study of T cells in Graves' hyperthyroidism and ophthalmopathy. The source material, RNA transcripts, was used to amplify TCR beta CDR3 regions. During a first-round RT-PCR of the TCR CDR3, the HTBI primer set was used. TCRdb reprocessed the multiplex PCR reads with MiXCR, giving one entry per CDR3 protein. The sample holds under 350,000 distinct CDR3 sequences; roughly 14% are singletons and the top ten take 6.5% to 10%. Sequencing was performed on blood. All receptors derive from a woman in her 30s with Graves' hyperthyroidism that later progressed to Graves' ophthalmopathy.

Many counts were recorded for this clonotype. The rearrangement uses TRBV2 and TRBJ1-2; the D gene is possibly TRBD1 (5 bases). From germline, CDR1 is SNHLY and CDR2 FYNNEI. This CDR3 is built from 14 residues. Trimming stripped 5 bases from V and 7 bases from J, with 17 bases between. CDR3 in DNA: TGTGCCAGCAGTCAAGGTGTGGGGCTGAGTGGCTACACCTTC. Translating gives CASSQGVGLSGYTF.

This clonotype was detected many times. The chain uses TRBV30 and TRBJ2-5, with 15 bases lining up with TRBD2. From germline, CDR1 is GTSNPN and CDR2 SVGIG (reference sequence). The CDR3 spans 15 residues. V shed 8 bases and J 1 base; nucleotides not matched to a gene: 5. The CDR3: CAGGLAGGFQETQYF. The CDR3 DNA sequence: TGTGCCGGGGGACTAGCGGGAGGTTTCCAAGAGACCCAGTACTTC.

This clonotype showed up many times. The chain recombines TRBV28 with TRBJ2-1; 7 nucleotides line up with TRBD2. Germline-derived CDR1 and CDR2 are MDHEN and SYDVKM. Trimming took 4 bases from V and 7 from J; bases not matched to a gene: 13. The CDR3 length is 16 residues. The CDR3 is CASSSPAGAERNEQFF. The DNA for the CDR3 is TGTGCCAGCAGTTCTCCGGCGGGAGCAGAGAGAAATGAGCAGTTCTTC.

As DNA, the CDR3 is TGTGCCAGTACGACAGGGGGCTGGGAGACCCAGTACTTC. This codes for CASTTGGWETQYF. The chain has TRBV19 and TRBJ2-5, with 10 bases matching TRBD1. The CDR3 covers 13 residues. After removal of 7 bases from V and 5 bases from J, the junction contained 4 bases not matched to a gene. CDR1 LNHDA and CDR2 SQIVND come from the germline V gene (reference sequence).

This clonotype was detected ten times or more. This chain uses TRBV12-3 or TRBV12-4 with TRBJ1-1; 9 bases agree with TRBD1. V gave up 5 bases and J gave up 10 bases; unmatched junction bases: 14. The CDR3 runs to 15 residues. CDR3 loop: CASSHHGTGLFRAFF. The DNA for the CDR3 is TGTGCCAGCAGTCACCACGGGACAGGGCTGTTTCGAGCTTTCTTT.

CDR3 nucleotide sequence: TGTGCCAGCAGCCGACTAACGACTAGCACAGATACGCAGTATTTT. Translating it yields CASSRLTTSTDTQYF. The chain joins TRBV14 to TRBJ2-3, with TRBD2 as a possible D gene (5 bases). The CDR3 contains 15 residues. V gave up 4 bases and J gave up 0 bases, with 11 bases separating them. The germline V gene encodes CDR1 SGHDN and CDR2 FVKESK.

This clonotype was found many times. J is TRBJ2-7 and V is TRBV9; TRBD2 matches 7 bases. The V segment lost 4 bases and the J segment 5 bases; nucleotides outside the gene matches: 12. Germline V CDR1 and CDR2: SGDLS, YYNGEE. The length of the CDR3 is 15 residues. The CDR3, as DNA: TGTGCCAGCAGCTTCTCCCCCGCGGGAGAGGACGAGCAGTACTTC. Translated: CASSFSPAGEDEQYF.

By share, this clonotype ranks as medium-sized. The CDR3 is CASSPRKGGTGELFF. The CDR3 DNA follows: TGTGCCAGCTCACCACGAAAGGGCGGAACCGGGGAGCTGTTTTTT. The chain links TRBV18 to TRBJ2-2; no firm D call. The V and J ends lost 1 base and 5 bases respectively, with 11 bases between them. CDR3 length: 15 residues. Germline-derived CDR1 and CDR2 are KGHSH and LQKENI.

This clonotype was seen many times. The chain couples TRBV5-1 to TRBJ2-5, with 7 bases identical to TRBD2. This CDR3 region has 17 residues. The junction had 8 bases not matched to a gene; V was cut back by 0 bases and J by 0 bases. CDR1 is SGHRS, CDR2 YFSETQ, per germline. This CDR3 reads CASSLAPSGLNQETQYF. Written as DNA, the CDR3 is TGCGCCAGCAGCTTGGCCCCTAGCGGACTAAACCAAGAGACCCAGTACTTC.

This clonotype was counted many times. The gene calls are TRBV5-1 and TRBJ2-5, with a possible D match to TRBD1 (5 bases). Germline V gene lookup returns CDR1 SGHRS and CDR2 YFSETQ. V lost 0 bases and J 5 bases, leaving 17 bases between the germline ends. The CDR3 runs 16 residues. The CDR3, as DNA: TGCGCCAGCAGCTTGGGACTCGGACAAGAAACGGAGACCCAGTACTTC. This encodes CASSLGLGQETETQYF.

This clonotype was recorded at least ten times. V and J are TRBV6-2 or TRBV6-3 and TRBJ1-2; 8 positions agree with TRBD1. The junction had 2 bases not matched to a gene; V was cut back by 0 bases and J by 8 bases. Germline CDR1 is MNHEY and CDR2 is SVGEGT. This CDR3 comprises 13 residues. The CDR3 is CASSYSTGEGYTF. The CDR3 DNA sequence: TGTGCCAGCAGTTACTCGACAGGGGAAGGCTACACCTTC.

This clonotype occurred many times. The V call is TRBV27, the J call TRBJ2-1, with 12 bases identical to TRBD2. V was clipped by 0 bases and J by 7 bases; unmatched bases: 7. CDR3 size: 17 residues. In germline, CDR1 is MNHEY, CDR2 SMNVEV (reference sequence). The CDR3 spells CASSLSLAGGNRNEQFF. The CDR3 DNA reads TGTGCCAGCAGTTTATCGCTAGCGGGAGGGAATAGAAATGAGCAGTTCTTC.

This clonotype was observed many times. The genes are TRBV3-1 and TRBJ1-1; the D gene is possibly TRBD1 (6 bases). Trimming cost V 0 bases and J 4 bases, with 18 bases left between them. The CDR3 is 17 residues long. The germline CDR1 and CDR2 sequences are LGHDT and YNNKEL (reference sequence). The CDR3 sequence: CASSQDSRGGAGTEAFF. The CDR3, as DNA: TGTGCCAGCAGCCAAGATTCCCGGGGGGGCGCGGGCACTGAAGCTTTCTTT.

This clonotype showed up just a few times. The V and J genes are TRBV28 and TRBJ2-6; a weak D match, TRBD2 (5 bases). Germline V gene lookup returns CDR1 MDHEN and CDR2 SYDVKM. The CDR3 covers 15 residues. V lost 5 bases to trimming and J lost 4 bases, with 12 bases between them. Here the CDR3 reads CASSHLATGANVLTF. The CDR3 bases are TGTGCCAGCAGTCACCTAGCTACCGGGGCCAACGTCCTGACTTTC. The full variable domain, in which reference TRBV28 and TRBJ2-6 provide the parts outside the CDR3, is DVKVTQSSRYLVKRTGEKVFLECVQDMDHENMFWYRQDPGLGLRLIYFSYDVKMKEKGDIPEGYSVSREKKERFSLILESASTNQTSMYLCASSHLATGANVLTFGAGSRLTVL.

The chain is built from TRBV27 and TRBJ2-7; 7 bases line up with TRBD1. CDR1 is MNHEY, CDR2 SMNVEV, per germline (reference sequence). This CDR3 is 13 amino acids long. J lost 5 bases, V lost 3 bases, and 4 bases had no gene match. The chain's CDR3 is CASSLRGGHEQYF. The CDR3 coding sequence is TGTGCCAGCAGTTTGAGAGGGGGCCACGAGCAGTACTTC.

This clonotype was counted at least ten times. The rearrangement joins TRBV20-1 to TRBJ2-3; 8 nucleotides align to TRBD1. Per the germline V gene, CDR1 is DFQATT and CDR2 is SNEGSKA (reference sequence). The CDR3 loop spans 18 amino acids. With 2 bases clipped from V and 0 bases from J, the junction kept 13 bases outside the gene matches. The CDR3 DNA sequence: TGCAGTGCTAGACCGACAGGGGTTACAGCTACTAGCACAGATACGCAGTATTTT. This encodes CSARPTGVTATSTDTQYF.

Many counts were recorded for this clonotype. V and J are TRBV12-3 or TRBV12-4 and TRBJ2-1; 7 bases align to TRBD2. The CDR3 spans 13 residues. Losses at the gene ends were 8 bases for V and 0 bases for J; bases not matched to a gene: 1. Here the CDR3 reads CASGLGSYNEQFF. DNA for the CDR3: TGTGCCAGCGGACTAGGCTCCTACAATGAGCAGTTCTTC.

The V gene is TRBV28, the J gene TRBJ2-1; D may be TRBD2 (7 bases). V was trimmed by 8 bases and J by 3 bases, leaving 11 bases between them. CDR1 MDHEN and CDR2 SYDVKM come from the germline V gene. CDR3 length equals 13 residues. The CDR3 bases are TGTGCCAGCGGGAGGGGGGGCTACAATGAGCAGTTCTTC. Translation gives CASGRGGYNEQFF.

DNA for the CDR3: TGCGCCAGCAGCCAGGGAACAGGGAGGGAGCCCCAGCATTTT. This gives the protein CASSQGTGREPQHF. This chain uses TRBV4-3 with TRBJ1-5; maybe TRBD1 (6 bases). The CDR3 consists of 14 residues. Trimming took off 3 bases at V and 8 bases at J, with 14 bases between the two ends. CDR1 is LGHNA and CDR2 is YSLEER in the germline V gene.

The chain recombines TRBV6-5 with TRBJ1-2, with 8 bases lining up with TRBD1. V lost 0 bases, J lost 0 bases, and 3 bases stayed unmatched. In germline, CDR1 is MNHEY, CDR2 SVGAGI. This CDR3 contains 16 residues. CDR3 amino acids: CASSYSRDRPNYGYTF. The CDR3 nucleotides are TGTGCCAGCAGTTACTCCCGGGACAGGCCTAACTATGGCTACACCTTC.